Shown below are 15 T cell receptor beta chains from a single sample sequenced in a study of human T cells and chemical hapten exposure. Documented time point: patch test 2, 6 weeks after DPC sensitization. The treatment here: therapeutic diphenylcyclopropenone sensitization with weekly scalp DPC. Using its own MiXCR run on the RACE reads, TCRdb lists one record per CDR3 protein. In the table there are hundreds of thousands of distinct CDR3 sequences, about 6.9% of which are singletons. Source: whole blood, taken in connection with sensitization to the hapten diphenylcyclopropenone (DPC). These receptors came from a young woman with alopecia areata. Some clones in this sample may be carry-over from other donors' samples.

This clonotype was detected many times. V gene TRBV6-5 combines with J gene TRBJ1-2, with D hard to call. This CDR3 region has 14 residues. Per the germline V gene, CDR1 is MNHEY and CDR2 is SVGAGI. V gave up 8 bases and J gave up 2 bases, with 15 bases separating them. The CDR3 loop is CASGPRHPNYGYTF. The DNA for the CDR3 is TGTGCCAGCGGACCAAGGCACCCAAACTATGGCTACACCTTC.

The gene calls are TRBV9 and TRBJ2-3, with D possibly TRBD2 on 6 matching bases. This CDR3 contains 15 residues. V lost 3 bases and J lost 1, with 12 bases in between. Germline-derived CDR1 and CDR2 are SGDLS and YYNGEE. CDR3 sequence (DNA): TGTGCCAGCAGCGCGGGGGTAGTAGGCACAGATACGCAGTATTTT. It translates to CASSAGVVGTDTQYF.

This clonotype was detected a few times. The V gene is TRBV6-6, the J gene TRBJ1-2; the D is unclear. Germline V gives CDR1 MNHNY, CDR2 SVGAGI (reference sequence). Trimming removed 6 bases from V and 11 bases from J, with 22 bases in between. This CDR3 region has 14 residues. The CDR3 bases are TGTGCCAGCAGCCTTCCCGGGATCCCCCTAGGTTACACCTTC. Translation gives CASSLPGIPLGYTF.

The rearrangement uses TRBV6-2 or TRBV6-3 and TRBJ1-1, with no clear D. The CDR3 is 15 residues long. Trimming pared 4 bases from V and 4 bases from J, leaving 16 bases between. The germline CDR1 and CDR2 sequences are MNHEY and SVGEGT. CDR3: CASSSPQAPGTEAFF. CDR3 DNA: TGTGCCAGCAGTTCTCCTCAGGCGCCAGGCACTGAAGCTTTCTTT.

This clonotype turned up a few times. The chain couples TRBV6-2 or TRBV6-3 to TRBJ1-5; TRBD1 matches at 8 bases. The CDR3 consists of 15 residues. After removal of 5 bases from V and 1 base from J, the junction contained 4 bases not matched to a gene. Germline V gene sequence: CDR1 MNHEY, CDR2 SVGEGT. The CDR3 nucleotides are TGTGCCAGCAGTCGGACAGGGTGGAGCAATCAGCCCCAGCATTTT. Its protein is CASSRTGWSNQPQHF.

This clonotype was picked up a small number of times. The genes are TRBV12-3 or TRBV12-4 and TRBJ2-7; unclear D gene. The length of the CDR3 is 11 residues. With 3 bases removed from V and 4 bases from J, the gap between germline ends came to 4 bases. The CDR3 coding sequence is TGTGCCAGCAGTTTCAGATACGAGCAGTACTTC. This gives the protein CASSFRYEQYF.

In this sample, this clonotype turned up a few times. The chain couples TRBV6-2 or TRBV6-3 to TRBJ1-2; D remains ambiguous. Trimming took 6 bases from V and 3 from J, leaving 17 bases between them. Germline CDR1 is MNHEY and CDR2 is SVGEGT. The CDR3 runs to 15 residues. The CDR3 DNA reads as TGTGCCAGCAGCGACCCAAATTCGTCGGACTATGGCTACACCTTC. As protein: CASSDPNSSDYGYTF.

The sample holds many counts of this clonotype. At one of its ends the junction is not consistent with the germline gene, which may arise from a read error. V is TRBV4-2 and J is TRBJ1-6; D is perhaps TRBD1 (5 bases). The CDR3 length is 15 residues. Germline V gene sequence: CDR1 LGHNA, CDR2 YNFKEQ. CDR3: CASSQDRQSNSPLHF. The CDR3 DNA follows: TGTGCCAGCAGTCAAGATAGACAGAGTAATTCACCCCTCCACTTT.

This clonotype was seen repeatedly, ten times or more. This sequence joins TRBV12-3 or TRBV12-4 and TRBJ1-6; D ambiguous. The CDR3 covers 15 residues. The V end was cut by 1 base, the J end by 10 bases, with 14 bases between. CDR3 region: CASSLGGSVKSPLHF. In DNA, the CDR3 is TGTGCCAGCAGTTTAGGCGGTTCAGTGAAGTCACCCCTCCACTTT.

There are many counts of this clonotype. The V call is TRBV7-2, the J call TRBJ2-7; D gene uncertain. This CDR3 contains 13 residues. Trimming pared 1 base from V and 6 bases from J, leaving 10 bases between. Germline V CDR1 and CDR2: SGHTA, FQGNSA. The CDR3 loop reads CASSLVVGTEQYF. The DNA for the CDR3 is TGTGCCAGCAGCTTAGTGGTAGGAACCGAGCAGTACTTC.

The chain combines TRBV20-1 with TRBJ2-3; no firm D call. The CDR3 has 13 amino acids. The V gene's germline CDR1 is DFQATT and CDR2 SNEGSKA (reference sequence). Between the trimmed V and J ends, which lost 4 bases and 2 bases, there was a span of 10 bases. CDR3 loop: CSAITSDTDTQYF. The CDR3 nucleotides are TGCAGTGCTATCACGTCCGACACAGATACGCAGTATTTT.

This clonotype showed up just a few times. The CDR3 region is CASSLVYREYEAFF. CDR3 coding DNA: TGTGCCAGCAGCTTAGTTTACCGGGAGTATGAAGCTTTCTTT. This sequence joins TRBV11-2 and TRBJ1-1; D remains ambiguous. Germline V gene lookup returns CDR1 SGHAT and CDR2 FQNNGV. Deletions cut 1 base from V and 7 bases from J, with 13 bases between. The CDR3 runs to 14 residues.

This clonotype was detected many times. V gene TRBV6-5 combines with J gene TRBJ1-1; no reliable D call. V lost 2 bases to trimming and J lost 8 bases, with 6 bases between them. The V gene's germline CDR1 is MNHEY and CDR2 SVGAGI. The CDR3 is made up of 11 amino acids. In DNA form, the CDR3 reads TGTGCCAGCAGTTACGGCCAGGAAGCTTTCTTT. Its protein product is CASSYGQEAFF.

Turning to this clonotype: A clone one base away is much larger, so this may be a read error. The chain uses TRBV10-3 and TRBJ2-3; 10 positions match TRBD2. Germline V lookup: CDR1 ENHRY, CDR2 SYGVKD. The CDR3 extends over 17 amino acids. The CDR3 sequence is CDISERELSLAGDTQYF. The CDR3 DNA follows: TGTGACATCAGTGAGCGGGAATTGTCACTAGCGGGGGATACGCAGTATTTT.

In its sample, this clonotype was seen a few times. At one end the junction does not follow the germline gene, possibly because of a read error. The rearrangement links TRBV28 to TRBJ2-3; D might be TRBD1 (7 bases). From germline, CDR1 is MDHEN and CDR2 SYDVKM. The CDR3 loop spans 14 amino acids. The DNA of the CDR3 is TGTGCCAGCAGTTTCCGGGAGACCGGGACAGAAAGGAATTTT. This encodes CASSFRETGTERNF.